A single sample gave rise to the 11 T cell receptor beta chains below, sequenced in a study of T cell responses to AZD1222 COVID-19 vaccine. Here immunoSEQ multiplex PCR was the method, and the copy in TCRdb shows in-frame clones only, minus some. The sample yields about 81,000 clones, roughly 90% seen once. Sequencing was performed on peripheral blood, taken 28 days after the second AZD1222 dose. These receptors all come from an adult who received the AZD1222 COVID-19 vaccine.

V usage is TRBV14 and J usage is TRBJ2-3, with 15 bases fitting TRBD2. V lost 1 base and J lost 10; bases outside the gene matches: 0. The germline gives CDR1 SGHDN, CDR2 FVKESK. This CDR3 region has 14 residues. The CDR3 bases are TGTGCCAGCAGCCAAGGGACTAGCGGGAGGGCGCAGTATTTT. Its protein product is CASSQGTSGRAQYF.

This clone came up a few times. The chain carries TRBV3-1 (or the pseudogene TRBV3-2) and TRBJ2-2; TRBD2 might be the D (7 bases). V lost 6 bases and J lost 1, with 9 bases in between. Germline assignment: CDR1 LGHDT and CDR2 YNNKEL (reference sequence). This CDR3 is 14 amino acids long. CDR3 protein: CASRRGLNTGELFF. In DNA form, the CDR3 reads TGTGCCAGCAGGCGGGGGCTGAACACCGGGGAGCTGTTTTTT.

This clone was seen a single time. This chain connects TRBV5-1 to TRBJ2-7; TRBD2 matches at 13 bases. CDR3 length equals 16 residues. Germline V CDR1 and CDR2: SGHRS, YFSETQ. With V trimmed by 4 bases and J by 4 bases, 8 bases remained unmatched. Here the CDR3 DNA reads TGCGCCAGCAGCCCCGGACTAGCGGGAGTGCGATACGAGCAGTACTTC. It encodes CASSPGLAGVRYEQYF.

This rearrangement joins TRBV20-1 to TRBJ1-4, with D unclear. This CDR3 has 13 residues. Germline CDR1 reads DFQATT; CDR2 reads SNEGSKA (reference sequence). The V end lost 3 bases, the J end lost 7 bases, and 12 bases lay between the germline ends. This CDR3 is CSASIAAGEKLFF. The CDR3 bases are TGCAGTGCTAGTATAGCCGCCGGTGAAAAACTGTTTTTT.

The chain employs TRBV7-9 and TRBJ2-1; TRBD1 aligns across 9 bases. J gave up 7 bases and V 5 bases, and 21 bases lay outside the gene matches. The CDR3 sequence is 19 residues long. CDR1 and CDR2 from the germline V gene are SEHNR and FQNEAQ (reference sequence). The CDR3 here is CASSLIRGRPGQGKNEQFF. The CDR3 DNA is TGTGCCAGCAGCCTAATTCGAGGAAGACCGGGACAGGGTAAAAATGAGCAGTTCTTC.

This clone was seen once. The chain combines TRBV6-5 with TRBJ2-4, with D maybe TRBD1 (7 bases). The CDR3 is 14 amino acids. Germline V gene sequence: CDR1 MNHEY, CDR2 SVGAGI. Trimming shortened V by 8 bases and J by 4 bases, and 15 bases separated the two germline ends. For the CDR3, the DNA is TGTGCCAGCCTAGGGGGGACAGAAAAAAACATTCAGTACTTC. This sequence encodes CASLGGTEKNIQYF.

This clone was seen once. The gene calls are TRBV6-5 and TRBJ2-2, with 9 bases that match TRBD2. The CDR3 spans 15 residues. The ends lost 8 bases at V and 7 bases at J; junction bases unmatched: 11. Germline V gene sequence: CDR1 MNHEY, CDR2 SVGAGI. In DNA, the CDR3 is TGTGCCAGCCGCTTTAGCGGGAGCGGCGGCGGGGAGCTGTTTTTT. Its translation: CASRFSGSGGGELFF.

The gene calls are TRBV7-3 and TRBJ2-5; possible D gene TRBD2, 6 bases. Trimming pared 3 bases from V and 4 bases from J, leaving 9 bases between. Germline V gives CDR1 SGHTA, CDR2 FQGTGA. CDR3 length: 13 amino acids. The CDR3 region has the DNA TGTGCCAGCAGCTTTAGGGGAGGAGAGACCCAGTACTTC. Translated, it gives CASSFRGGETQYF.

The chain uses TRBV18 and TRBJ2-1; no reliable D call. This CDR3 is 14 amino acids long. V lost 0 bases to trimming and J lost 5 bases, with 8 bases between them. Germline V gene sequence: CDR1 KGHSH, CDR2 LQKENI. The CDR3 reads CASSPPTGDNEQFF. In nucleotides, the CDR3 is TGTGCCAGCTCACCACCGACGGGTGACAATGAGCAGTTCTTC.

The V call is TRBV6-2 or TRBV6-3, the J call TRBJ2-2; 8 nucleotides agree with TRBD2. The CDR3 totals 16 residues. Germline CDR1 reads MNHEY; CDR2 reads SVGEGT. V was pared by 5 bases and J by 7 bases, with 12 bases of the junction left unmatched. The CDR3 sequence is CASSHPQSGSLGELFF. Written as DNA, the CDR3 is TGTGCCAGCAGTCATCCTCAGAGCGGGAGCCTCGGGGAGCTGTTTTTT.

The V and J genes are TRBV18 and TRBJ2-2; 7 nucleotides agree with TRBD2. The CDR3 consists of 15 residues. The ends lost 8 bases at V and 1 base at J; junction bases unmatched: 7. Looked up from germline, CDR1 is KGHSH and CDR2 is LQKENI. The CDR3 loop reads CASPGIAGNTGELFF. The CDR3 DNA follows: TGTGCCAGCCCCGGGATAGCGGGGAACACCGGGGAGCTGTTTTTT.